These T cell receptor beta chains were read from a single sample in a study of T cell responses to AZD1222 COVID-19 vaccine. Measured with immunoSEQ multiplex PCR; TCRdb has only the in-frame clones, and not every one. The sample lists more than 110,000 clones; under 95% were seen once. Source: peripheral blood, taken on day 0 of AZD1222 vaccination. These receptors all stem from an adult in good health. Both conserved end residues are part of each CDR3. The D gene is left open where the match is weak. Clone size is not always given. Where it is, it says once, few, many or a class for expanded clones.

v_call,j_call,clone_size,d_call,cdr3_length,cdr3_aa,cdr3_nt
TRBV28,TRBJ2-5,once,.,14,CASSRSPRQETQYF,TGTGCCAGCAGTCGGTCCCCCAGGCAAGAGACCCAGTACTTC
TRBV10-1,TRBJ1-1,.,TRBD1,17,CASSESSAGGLDTEAFF,TGCGCCAGCAGTGAAAGCTCGGCAGGGGGTTTGGACACTGAAGCTTTCTTT
TRBV3-1/TRBV3-2,TRBJ1-2,.,.,17,CASSQVSGGSANYGYTF,TGTGCCAGCAGCCAAGTCTCGGGGGGTAGTGCTAACTATGGCTACACCTTC
TRBV7-9,TRBJ2-2,.,TRBD2,16,CASSPGLAGVGGELFF,TGTGCCAGCAGCCCCGGACTAGCGGGCGTGGGGGGGGAGCTGTTTTTT
TRBV5-1,TRBJ2-7,.,.,14,CASSAAGIRYEQYF,TGCGCCAGCAGCGCGGCTGGAATACGATACGAGCAGTACTTC
TRBV28,TRBJ1-4,.,.,14,CASSPGRANEKLFF,TGTGCCAGCAGCCCCGGGAGGGCTAATGAAAAACTGTTTTTT
TRBV28,TRBJ1-5,.,.,15,CASRQQAGMNQPQHF,TGTGCCAGCAGACAACAGGCAGGGATGAATCAGCCCCAGCATTTT
TRBV12-3/TRBV12-4,TRBJ1-1,.,.,13,CASKEGLNTEAFF,TGTGCCAGCAAGGAGGGGTTGAACACTGAAGCTTTCTTT
TRBV5-6,TRBJ1-2,.,.,15,CASSLGGVGNYGYTF,TGTGCCAGCAGCTTGGGCGGGGTTGGGAACTATGGCTACACCTTC
TRBV13,TRBJ1-1,.,.,11,CASSSGTEAFF,TGTGCCAGCAGCTCCGGGACTGAAGCTTTCTTT
TRBV9,TRBJ2-2,.,.,15,CASSVSSGDTGELFF,TGTGCCAGCAGCGTTAGTAGCGGAGACACCGGGGAGCTGTTTTTT
TRBV9,TRBJ2-3,.,.,15,CASSVGRVSTDTQYF,TGTGCCAGCAGCGTAGGCCGGGTTAGCACAGATACGCAGTATTTT
TRBV6-5,TRBJ2-1,.,.,14,CASTQRGLRSEQFF,TGTGCCAGCACCCAACGGGGACTCCGCAGTGAGCAGTTCTTC
TRBV12-3/TRBV12-4,TRBJ2-7,.,.,13,CASSLSPDYEQYF,TGTGCCAGCAGTTTATCCCCGGACTACGAGCAGTACTTC
TRBV5-1,TRBJ1-2,.,.,15,CASSLQVRGNYGYTF,TGCGCCAGCAGCTTACAGGTTAGAGGAAACTATGGCTACACCTTC
TRBV5-1,TRBJ1-1,.,.,15,CASSSPDTPNTEAFF,TGCGCCAGCAGCTCCCCTGACACCCCGAACACTGAAGCTTTCTTT
TRBV30,TRBJ2-7,.,TRBD2,15,CAWSSGLAGPYEQYF,TGTGCCTGGAGTTCTGGACTAGCGGGACCCTACGAGCAGTACTTC
TRBV11-3,TRBJ2-1,once,.,15,CASSLGGAADNEQFF,TGTGCCAGCAGCTTAGGAGGGGCAGCCGACAATGAGCAGTTCTTC
TRBV18,TRBJ2-7,.,.,11,CASSPDYEQYF,TGTGCCAGCTCACCAGATTACGAGCAGTACTTC
TRBV9,TRBJ2-1,.,.,17,CASSPGGTAGTYNEQFF,TGTGCCAGCAGCCCCGGAGGGACTGCCGGCACCTACAATGAGCAGTTCTTC
TRBV27,TRBJ2-1,.,.,15,CASSLALPSYNEQFF,TGTGCCAGCAGTTTAGCACTGCCTTCCTACAATGAGCAGTTCTTC
TRBV11-3,TRBJ2-7,.,.,13,CASSLVAGGEQYF,TGTGCCAGCAGCTTAGTCGCAGGCGGCGAGCAGTACTTC
TRBV21-1,TRBJ1-1,once,.,14,CASSKVKANTEAFF,TGTGCCAGCAGCAAAGTGAAGGCGAACACTGAAGCTTTCTTT
TRBV27,TRBJ1-5,.,TRBD1,15,CASSKDRAPGQPQHF,TGTGCCAGCAGTAAAGACAGGGCGCCGGGTCAGCCCCAGCATTTT
TRBV29-1,TRBJ1-2,.,TRBD1,13,CSIRQGADYGYTF,TGCAGCATCCGACAGGGGGCAGACTATGGCTACACCTTC
TRBV2,TRBJ2-7,.,.,14,CASSLSQQSYEQYF,TGTGCCAGCTCATTGTCCCAACAGAGCTACGAGCAGTACTTC